The 13 T cell receptor beta chains below were found in one sample sequenced in a study of beta chain features in type 1 diabetes. Points from the study as a whole: Significant though moderate, a shortening of TCRB CDR3s appeared in all four CD4+ subsets of Type 1 diabetes patients.

Antigen specificity for these receptors is unknown. The sequenced template was cDNA made from the entire isolated RNA. Data came from immunoSEQ multiplex PCR; TCRdb stores just in-frame clones and leaves some out. The repertoire holds roughly 400,000 clones, with 8.5% to 10% as singletons. Sequenced sample: central memory CD4+ T cells from blood. The receptors here all came from a man aged 30-40 years with type 1 diabetes.

Concerning this clone itself: Other DNA sequences from this sample encode an identical CDR3 as well. The rearrangement links TRBV9 to TRBJ2-1; TRBD2 agrees at 10 bases. V lost 4 bases, J lost 2 bases, and 3 bases stayed unmatched. Germline CDR1 reads SGDLS; CDR2 reads YYNGEE. The CDR3 has 15 amino acids. As DNA, the CDR3 is TGTGCCAGCAGCCGGACTAGCGGAACCTACAATGAGCAGTTCTTC. This codes for CASSRTSGTYNEQFF. Full variable domain (remainder filled in from reference TRBV9 and TRBJ2-1): DSGVTQTPKHLITATGQRVTLRCSPRSGDLSVYWYQQSLDQGLQFLIQYYNGEERAKGNILERFSAQQFPDLHSELNLSSLELGDSALYFCASSRTSGTYNEQFFGPGTRLTVL.

This clone was observed a handful of times. This chain joins TRBV21-1 and TRBJ2-3; no check of the table's D call, TRBD1, against the DNA was made. TRBV21-1 is a listed pseudogene. There are 18 residues in the CDR3. The CDR3 region has the DNA TGTGCCAGCAGCACCGCTACCCGACAACACGATAGCACAGATACGCAGTATTTT. This codes for CASSTATRQHDSTDTQYF.

V gene TRBV4-2 combines with J gene TRBJ2-5, with 12 positions matching TRBD2. This CDR3 comprises 17 residues. Germline CDR1 LGHNA, CDR2 YNFKEQ. J gave up 0 bases and V 4 bases, and 6 bases lay outside the gene matches. The CDR3 DNA sequence: TGTGCCAGCAGCCCTGGACTAGCGGGGCGGTACCAAGAGACCCAGTACTTC. Translating it yields CASSPGLAGRYQETQYF.

This clone has a handful of counts. CDR3 in amino acids: CASSSPPTGTYEQYF. The DNA for the CDR3 is TGTGCCAGCAGCTCCCCCCCAACAGGTACCTACGAGCAGTACTTC. The chain employs TRBV7-2 and TRBJ2-5; D possibly corresponds to TRBD1 (5 bases). The J call is uncertain, as TRBJ2-7 better fits the DNA end. The CDR3 runs to 15 residues. The germline gives CDR1 SGHTA, CDR2 FQGNSA.

The chain has TRBV28 and TRBJ2-4; maybe TRBD1 (6 bases). The CDR3 spans 15 residues. Trimming took off 6 bases at V and 5 bases at J, with 17 bases between the two ends. Looked up from germline, CDR1 is MDHEN and CDR2 is SYDVKM. The CDR3 sequence: CASSPIRGKENIQYF. DNA of the CDR3: TGTGCCAGCAGCCCAATAAGGGGGAAGGAAAACATTCAGTACTTC.

This clone has only a few counts. Because it lacks the conserved phenylalanine or tryptophan at the end, this CDR3 is likely a read error. The DNA is left out, because the CDR3 cannot be placed on it with certainty; the CDR3 is given as TCRdb lists it. V is TRBV10-3 and J is TRBJ2-4; the table's D call, TRBD1, has no DNA check behind it. The CDR3 contains 12 residues when both ends are counted. Germline V gives CDR1 ENHRY, CDR2 SYGVKD. The chain's CDR3 is CAIRKMIGDPRL.

This clone was observed many times. The chain combines TRBV7-2 with TRBJ2-5; D uncertain. The length of the CDR3 is 13 residues. V lost 3 bases, J lost 2 bases, and 7 bases lay in between. Germline-derived CDR1 and CDR2 are SGHTA and FQGNSA. The CDR3 region has the DNA TGTGCCAGCAGCTTCTTTTTACAAGAGACCCAGTACTTC. Residues: CASSFFLQETQYF.

Turning to this clone: An end of the junction does not agree with germline; a read error may underlie this. This chain joins TRBV5-4 and TRBJ1-1; D not resolved. Germline V lookup: CDR1 SGHNT, CDR2 YYREEE (reference sequence). This CDR3 comprises 13 residues. CDR3 coding DNA: TGCGCCAGCAGCCACCCACGGAGCACTGAAGCTTTCTTT. Translation: CASSHPRSTEAFF.

This clone was seen only a few times. The chain employs TRBV7-2 and TRBJ2-5; D call uncertain. Germline CDR1 is SGHTA and CDR2 is FQGNSA. CDR3 length: 14 amino acids. V shed 2 bases and J shed 2 bases, with 9 bases lying between them. The CDR3 region has the DNA TGTGCCAGCAGCTTACTTGGACGGCAAGAGACCCAGTACTTC. It encodes CASSLLGRQETQYF.

This clone was seen more than once but under ten times. The sample contains more than one DNA sequence encoding this CDR3. V gene TRBV7-9 combines with J gene TRBJ1-2, with D hard to call. The CDR3 totals 14 residues. The V end lost 1 base, the J end lost 7 bases, and 13 bases lay between the germline ends. Germline assignment: CDR1 SEHNR and CDR2 FQNEAQ (reference sequence). The CDR3 DNA sequence: TGTGCCAGCAGCTTAGAGGGCGTTTGGGGTGGCTACACCTTC. Translation: CASSLEGVWGGYTF.

There are many counts of this clone. The CDR3 DNA follows: TGTGCCATCAGGGGACAAGCGGGAGGATACGATGAGCAGTTCTTC. This translates into CAIRGQAGGYDEQFF. The V call is TRBV10-3, the J call TRBJ2-1, with TRBD2 identical over 9 bases. J lost 8 bases, V lost 6 bases, and 11 bases had no gene match. This CDR3 spans 15 amino acids. Germline-derived CDR1 and CDR2 are ENHRY and SYGVKD.

This clone was detected a few times. The junction does not match germline at one end; this may be a read error. The gene calls are TRBV27 and TRBJ2-5, with TRBD2 matching 8 bases. The end of the DNA aligns better with TRBJ2-7, so the J call may be wrong. The germline V gene has CDR1 MNHEY and CDR2 SMNVEV (reference sequence). CDR3 size: 15 residues. CDR3 DNA sequence: TGTGCCACCAGTAGGACGGGCGGGAGGTCGTACGAGCAGTACTTC. Translated: CATSRTGGRSYEQYF.

This clone was recorded a few times. The rearrangement links TRBV7-2 to TRBJ2-1, with 14 bases fitting TRBD2. J lost 1 base, V lost 1 base, and 3 bases had no gene match. From germline, CDR1 is SGHTA and CDR2 FQGNSA. This CDR3 is 18 amino acids long. The CDR3 sequence is CASSLDGTSGRSYNEQFF. In DNA form, the CDR3 reads TGTGCCAGCAGCTTAGATGGGACTAGCGGGAGATCCTACAATGAGCAGTTCTTC.